Listed below are T cell receptor beta chains from one sample, sequenced in a study of T cells after yellow fever vaccination. In TCRdb, the 5' RACE reads were re-called with MiXCR into one record per CDR3 protein. The sample has some 300,000 distinct CDR3 sequences; 3% to 4.5% are singletons. The sample was PBMCs, taken on the day of the yellow fever booster vaccination. The receptor set was obtained from a man between 18 and 29 years old who received the YFV17D yellow fever vaccine. CDR3s include the opening cysteine and the closing phenylalanine or tryptophan. The order of the fields is clone size, J gene, D gene, V gene, CDR3 DNA, CDR3 protein. The D gene is left open where the match is weak. Size values are once, few and many counts, or a class for expanded clones, and some rows have none.

- | TRBJ2-1 | TRBD2 | TRBV28 | TGTGCCAGCAGTTCGGGGCTAGCGGGGGGGCTTGGTGAGCAGTTCTTC | CASSSGLAGGLGEQFF
many | TRBJ2-3 | - | TRBV7-9 | TGTGCCAGCAGCTCGATCACAGATACGCAGTATTTT | CASSSITDTQYF
many | TRBJ2-7 | - | TRBV6-5 | TGTGCCAGCAGTTACTCCGGACCCAGAATTGGGGACTACGAGCAGTACTTC | CASSYSGPRIGDYEQYF
many | TRBJ2-1 | - | TRBV19 | TGTGCCAGTAGGACGGGCAATGAGCAGTTCTTC | CASRTGNEQFF
- | TRBJ1-1 | - | TRBV6-1 | TGTGCCAGCACCTACCATGGGGGCACTGAAGCTTTCTTT | CASTYHGGTEAFF
many | TRBJ2-1 | TRBD2 | TRBV6-6 | TGTGCCAGCAGTTACTCCGGGGGGACTCCGAATGAGCAGTTCTTC | CASSYSGGTPNEQFF
many | TRBJ1-5 | - | TRBV5-1 | TGCGCCAGCAGCTTGGATACGTCACGCAATCAGCCCCAGCATTTT | CASSLDTSRNQPQHF
- | TRBJ2-1 | - | TRBV4-3 | TGCGCCAGCAGCCAAGAGATTCGAAATGAGCAGTTCTTC | CASSQEIRNEQFF
many | TRBJ1-2 | - | TRBV11-1 | TGTGCCAGCAGCGAGGACAGATCGAACTATGGCTACACCTTC | CASSEDRSNYGYTF
few | TRBJ2-3 | TRBD2 | TRBV30 | TGTGCCTGGAGTTTTAGCGGGGGGGGAAATACGCAGTATTTT | CAWSFSGGGNTQYF
- | TRBJ1-4 | - | TRBV4-1 | TGCGCCAGCACCAGTGGTCCCCAAGTCCGTGAAAAACTGTTTTTT | CASTSGPQVREKLFF
many | TRBJ1-1 | - | TRBV20-1 | TGCAGTGCTAGCCAGGCTTTCTTT | CSASQAFF
many | TRBJ2-2 | - | TRBV27 | TGTGCCAGCAGTTTGGGGTTTTTCGGAGCCGGGGAGCTGTTTTTT | CASSLGFFGAGELFF
few | TRBJ1-2 | - | TRBV3-1 | TGTGCCAGCAGCCCAGCTGCTTACAGGACGAACTATGGCTACACCTTC | CASSPAAYRTNYGYTF
many | TRBJ2-1 | TRBD1 | TRBV7-2 | TGTGCCAGCACAAGAACCGGGACAGGGGCTTACAATGAGCAGTTCTTC | CASTRTGTGAYNEQFF
many | TRBJ2-2 | TRBD1 | TRBV5-1 | TGCGCCAGCAGCCGAGGACAGGGGGTCACCGGGGAGCTGTTTTTT | CASSRGQGVTGELFF
- | TRBJ1-2 | - | TRBV6-5 | TGTGCCAGCAGTAGAACTACAACGGCGGGCTATGGCTACACCTTC | CASSRTTTAGYGYTF
few | TRBJ2-3 | - | TRBV15 | TGTGCCACCAGCGTGCAGAGGGTAGATACGCAGTATTTT | CATSVQRVDTQYF
- | TRBJ2-2 | - | TRBV3-1 | TGTGCCAGCAGCCCACTACTCACCGGGGAGCTGTTTTTT | CASSPLLTGELFF
- | TRBJ2-5 | TRBD2 | TRBV20-1 | TGCAGTGCCGACCCCCGTTTAGCGGGGGGGCTTGAGACCCAGTACTTC | CSADPRLAGGLETQYF
many | TRBJ2-2 | - | TRBV18 | TGTGCCAGCTCCGGGACGCACACCGGGGAGCTGTTTTTT | CASSGTHTGELFF
many | TRBJ2-3 | - | TRBV14 | TGTGCCAGCAGCCAAGATTGGGCCAGGAGCACAGATACGCAGTATTTT | CASSQDWARSTDTQYF
many | TRBJ2-1 | TRBD1 | TRBV29-1 | TGCAGCGTTGAAAGCTTGGGACAGGGGAAAGATGAGCAGTTCTTC | CSVESLGQGKDEQFF
many | TRBJ1-5 | TRBD1 | TRBV18 | TGTGCCAGCTCACCACCGGGGACAGGGAGAGGACAGCCCCAGCATTTT | CASSPPGTGRGQPQHF
many | TRBJ2-3 | - | TRBV7-2 | TGTGCCAGCAGCGATTCACGGTCCGGGCATAAAACGCAGTATTTT | CASSDSRSGHKTQYF
- | TRBJ1-5 | - | TRBV6-5 | TGTGCCAGCAGTTCCCCGGGGAGGGGCCAGCCCCAGCATTTT | CASSSPGRGQPQHF
- | TRBJ2-7 | - | TRBV24-1 | TGTGCCACCAGTGCAAAGGGACGGTCCTACGAGCAGTACTTC | CATSAKGRSYEQYF
few | TRBJ1-2 | - | TRBV7-2 | TGTGCCAGCAGCTTAGCGTGGGCAGGGACTAATGGCTACACCTTC | CASSLAWAGTNGYTF
few | TRBJ2-7 | TRBD1 | TRBV4-2 | TGTGCCAGCAGCCACCGCGCAGGGGGCGCCTCCTACGAGCAGTACTTC | CASSHRAGGASYEQYF
- | TRBJ1-1 | - | TRBV3-1 | TGTGCCAGCAGCCCGAGGGACACCAGTAACACTGAAGCTTTCTTT | CASSPRDTSNTEAFF
- | TRBJ1-4 | TRBD1 | TRBV2 | TGTGCCAGCAACGGACAGGGCCCTAATGAAAAACTGTTTTTT | CASNGQGPNEKLFF
few | TRBJ2-2 | - | TRBV20-1 | TGCAGTGCTAGAGATGGCGTCACCGGGGAGCTGTTTTTT | CSARDGVTGELFF
- | TRBJ1-1 | - | TRBV20-1 | TGCAGTGCTAGTGGCGTTAAGACAGGGAACACTGAAGCTTTCTTT | CSASGVKTGNTEAFF
many | TRBJ1-2 | - | TRBV5-1 | TGTGCCAGCAGCCCAGGTTTATATGGCTACACCTTC | CASSPGLYGYTF
few | TRBJ2-7 | - | TRBV4-1 | TGCGCCAGCAGCCAAGTCGGGACGGTAAACTACGAGCAGTACTTC | CASSQVGTVNYEQYF
- | TRBJ1-1 | TRBD1 | TRBV6-2/TRBV6-3 | TGTGCCAGCAGCCGGCGACCGGGACAGGGTCTCTCTGAAGCTTTCTTT | CASSRRPGQGLSEAFF
few | TRBJ1-2 | - | TRBV6-2/TRBV6-3 | TGTGCCAGCAGTCCTGGGCGTTGGACGGCCTTC | CASSPGRWTAF